A selection of T cell receptor beta chains follows, all from one sample in a study of beta chain features in type 1 diabetes. Repertoires were generated with immunoSEQ multiplex PCR, while TCRdb's copy carries only in-frame clones and drops some. Counted here are hundreds of thousands of clones, around 15% occurring once; the ten biggest clones make up about 0.097%. Sequenced: naive CD4+ T cells from blood. These receptor sequences come from a man younger than 35 in good health. Each CDR3 is given with its conserved first and last residue. The D gene is left open where the match is weak. Only some rows state a clone size, as once, few, many or a class for expanded clones.

>TRBV7-3|TRBJ1-2|NA|NA
TGTGCCAGCAGCTCTACTGGTTCTGCTACGGGAGGCTACACCTTC
CASSSTGSATGGYTF
>TRBV9|TRBJ1-2|NA|once
TGTGCCAGCAGCGTATCAGGGGCTGACACCTTC
CASSVSGADTF
>TRBV29-1|TRBJ2-7|NA|few
TGCAGCGTGCAACGGGGCAACATAGAGTCCGAGCAGTACTTC
CSVQRGNIESEQYF
>TRBV2|TRBJ2-3|NA|few
TGTGCCAGCAGTCCGAGCACAGATACGCAGTATTTT
CASSPSTDTQYF
>TRBV9|TRBJ2-5|NA|few
TGTGCCAGCAGCGTAGAGCCCCTGGGGGGTCAAGGCCAAGAGACCCAGTACTTC
CASSVEPLGGQGQETQYF
>TRBV5-1|TRBJ2-1|TRBD1|few
TGCGCCAGCAGCTTAGTACAACAGGGGTCCAATGAGCAGTTCTTC
CASSLVQQGSNEQFF
>TRBV7-3|TRBJ2-4|NA|NA
TGTGCCAGCAGCTTCTTAGCTGGCATTCAGTACTTC
CASSFLAGIQYF
>TRBV18|TRBJ2-2|TRBD2|NA
TGTGCCAGCTCACCTGGAAGCGGGGGCACCGGGGAGCTGTTTTTT
CASSPGSGGTGELFF
>TRBV29-1|TRBJ1-1|NA|NA
TGCAGCGCAACCGGGGCCGCGAACACTGAAGCTTTCTTT
CSATGAANTEAFF
>TRBV7-3|TRBJ2-1|NA|NA
TGTGCCAGCAGCCCCACGGGCCGCTACAATGAGCAGTTCTTC
CASSPTGRYNEQFF
>TRBV6-5|TRBJ2-1|NA|few
TGTGCCAGCAGGGGGACTGGATACAATGAGCAGTTCTTC
CASRGTGYNEQFF
>TRBV9|TRBJ1-2|NA|few
TGTGCCAGCAGCAAACCTAGGGGCCTTTTGAACTATGGCTACACCTTC
CASSKPRGLLNYGYTF
>TRBV7-2|TRBJ2-3|TRBD2|few
TGTGCCAGCAGCTTAGCGCAAGCGGGGGGTAACACAGATACGCAGTATTTT
CASSLAQAGGNTDTQYF
>TRBV4-3|TRBJ2-3|NA|NA
TGCGCCAGCAGCCAAGGGGGATTTGGGGGCACAGATACGCAGTATTTT
CASSQGGFGGTDTQYF
>TRBV20-1|TRBJ2-3|NA|NA
TGCAGTGCTACCTCTACAGATACGCAGTATTTT
CSATSTDTQYF
>TRBV4-3|TRBJ2-6|TRBD1|few
TGCGCCAGCAGCCAAAACAGGGGGCGCAGCTCTGGGGCCAACGTCCTGACTTTC
CASSQNRGRSSGANVLTF
>TRBV20-1|TRBJ2-7|NA|few
TGCAGTGCTCTACTAGAGAACGAGCAGTACTTC
CSALLENEQYF